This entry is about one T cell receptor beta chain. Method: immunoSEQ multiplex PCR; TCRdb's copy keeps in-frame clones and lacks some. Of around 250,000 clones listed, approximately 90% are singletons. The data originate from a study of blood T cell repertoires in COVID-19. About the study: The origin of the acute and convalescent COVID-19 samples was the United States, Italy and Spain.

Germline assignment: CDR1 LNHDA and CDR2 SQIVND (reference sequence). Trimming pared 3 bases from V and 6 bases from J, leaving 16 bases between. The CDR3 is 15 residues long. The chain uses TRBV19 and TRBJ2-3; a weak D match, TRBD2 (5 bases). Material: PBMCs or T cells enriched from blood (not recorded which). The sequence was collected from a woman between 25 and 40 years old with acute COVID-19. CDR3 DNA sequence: TGTGCCAGTAGTATTAGTGGACTCCGAGGGGATACGCAGTATTTT. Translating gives CASSISGLRGDTQYF.